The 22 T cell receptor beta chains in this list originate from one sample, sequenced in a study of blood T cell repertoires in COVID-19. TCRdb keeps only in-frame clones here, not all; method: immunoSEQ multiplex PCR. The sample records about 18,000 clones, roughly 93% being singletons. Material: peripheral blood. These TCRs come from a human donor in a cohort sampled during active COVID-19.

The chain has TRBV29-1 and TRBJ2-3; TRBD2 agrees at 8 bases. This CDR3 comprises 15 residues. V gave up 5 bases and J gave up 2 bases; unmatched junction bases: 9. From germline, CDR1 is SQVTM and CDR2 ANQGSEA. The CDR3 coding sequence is TGCAGCGTTATAGCGGGGATCCCCACCACAGATACGCAGTATTTT. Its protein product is CSVIAGIPTTDTQYF.

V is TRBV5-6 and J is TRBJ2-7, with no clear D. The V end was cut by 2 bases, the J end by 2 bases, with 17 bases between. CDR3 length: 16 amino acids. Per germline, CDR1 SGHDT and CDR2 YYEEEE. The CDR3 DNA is TGTGCCAGCAGCTTTCTATCGTCCGCCCGTCCCTACGAGCAGTACTTC. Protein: CASSFLSSARPYEQYF.

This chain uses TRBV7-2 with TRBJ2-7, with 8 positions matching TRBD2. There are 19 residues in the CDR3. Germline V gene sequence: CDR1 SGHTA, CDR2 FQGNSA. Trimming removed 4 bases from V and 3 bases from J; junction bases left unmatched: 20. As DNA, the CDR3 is TGTGCCAGCAGCTCAATAGCGGTAGGGCTAGCGGGTAACCTCTACGAGCAGTACTTC. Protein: CASSSIAVGLAGNLYEQYF.

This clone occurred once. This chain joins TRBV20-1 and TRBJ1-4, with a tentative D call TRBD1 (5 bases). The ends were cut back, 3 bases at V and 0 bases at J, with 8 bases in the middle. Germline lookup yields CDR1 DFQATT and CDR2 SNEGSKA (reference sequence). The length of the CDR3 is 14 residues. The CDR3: CSASVGATNEKLFF. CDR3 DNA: TGCAGTGCTAGTGTAGGGGCAACTAATGAAAAACTGTTTTTT.

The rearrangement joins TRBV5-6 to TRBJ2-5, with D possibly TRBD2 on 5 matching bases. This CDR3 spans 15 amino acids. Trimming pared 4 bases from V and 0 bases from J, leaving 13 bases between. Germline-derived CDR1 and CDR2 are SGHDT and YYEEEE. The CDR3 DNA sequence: TGTGCCAGCAGCCCGAGGGTCCTGTACCAAGAGACCCAGTACTTC. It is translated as CASSPRVLYQETQYF.

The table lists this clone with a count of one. This CDR3 is CASSYSDRVIGYTF. Written as DNA, the CDR3 is TGTGCCAGCAGTTACTCGGACAGGGTGATTGGCTACACCTTC. The chain couples TRBV6-5 to TRBJ1-2; 8 bases fit TRBD1. CDR3 length equals 14 residues. CDR1 is MNHEY, CDR2 SVGAGI, per germline. The junction had 4 bases not matched to a gene; V was cut back by 0 bases and J by 7 bases.

In nucleotides, the CDR3 is TGTGCCAGCACCGCTTTATCGGGCACCGGGGAGCTGTTTTTT. Its translation: CASTALSGTGELFF. This chain joins TRBV28 and TRBJ2-2; D unclear. The CDR3 extends over 14 amino acids. The V gene's germline CDR1 is MDHEN and CDR2 SYDVKM. Trimming stripped 7 bases from V and 4 bases from J, with 13 bases between.

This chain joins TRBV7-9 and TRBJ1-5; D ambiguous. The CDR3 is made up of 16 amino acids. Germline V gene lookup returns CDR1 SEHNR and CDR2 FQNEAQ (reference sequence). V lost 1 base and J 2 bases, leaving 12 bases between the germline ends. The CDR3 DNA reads TGTGCCAGCAGCTTAGACGGAAGAGGAGGCAATCAGCCCCAGCATTTT. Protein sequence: CASSLDGRGGNQPQHF.

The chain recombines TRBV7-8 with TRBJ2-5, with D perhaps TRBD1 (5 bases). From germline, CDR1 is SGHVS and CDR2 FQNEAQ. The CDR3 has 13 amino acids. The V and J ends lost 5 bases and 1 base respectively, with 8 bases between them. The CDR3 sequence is CASSRTPQETQYF. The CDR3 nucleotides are TGTGCCAGCAGCCGGACACCCCAAGAGACCCAGTACTTC.

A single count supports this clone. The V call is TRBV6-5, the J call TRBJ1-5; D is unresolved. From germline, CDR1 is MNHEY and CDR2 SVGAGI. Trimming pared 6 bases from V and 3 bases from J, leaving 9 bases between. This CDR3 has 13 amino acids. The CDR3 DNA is TGTGCCAGCAGGCGGCAGAACAATCAGCCCCAGCATTTT. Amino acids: CASRRQNNQPQHF.

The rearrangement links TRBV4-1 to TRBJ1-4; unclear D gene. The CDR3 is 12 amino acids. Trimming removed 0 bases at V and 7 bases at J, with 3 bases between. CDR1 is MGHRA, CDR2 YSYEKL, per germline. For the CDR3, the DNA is TGCGCCAGCAGCCAAGACGGTGAAAAACTGTTTTTT. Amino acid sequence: CASSQDGEKLFF.

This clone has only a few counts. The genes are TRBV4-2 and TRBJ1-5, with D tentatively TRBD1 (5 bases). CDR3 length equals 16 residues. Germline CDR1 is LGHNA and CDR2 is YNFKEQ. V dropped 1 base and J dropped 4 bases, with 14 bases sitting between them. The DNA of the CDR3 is TGTGCCAGCAGCCAAGGCCAGACAGAAGAAAATCAGCCCCAGCATTTT. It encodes CASSQGQTEENQPQHF.

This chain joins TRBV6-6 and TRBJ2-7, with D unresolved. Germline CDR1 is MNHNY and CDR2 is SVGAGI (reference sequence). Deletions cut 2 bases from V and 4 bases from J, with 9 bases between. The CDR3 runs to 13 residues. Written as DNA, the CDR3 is TGTGCCAGCAGTTACCCTAACCCGTACGAGCAGTACTTC. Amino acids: CASSYPNPYEQYF.

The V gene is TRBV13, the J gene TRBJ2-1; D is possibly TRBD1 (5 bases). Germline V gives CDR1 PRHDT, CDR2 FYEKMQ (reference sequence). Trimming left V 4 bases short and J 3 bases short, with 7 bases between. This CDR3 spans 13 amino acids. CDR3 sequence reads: CASSSDNYNEQFF. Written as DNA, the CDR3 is TGTGCCAGCAGCTCGGACAACTACAATGAGCAGTTCTTC.

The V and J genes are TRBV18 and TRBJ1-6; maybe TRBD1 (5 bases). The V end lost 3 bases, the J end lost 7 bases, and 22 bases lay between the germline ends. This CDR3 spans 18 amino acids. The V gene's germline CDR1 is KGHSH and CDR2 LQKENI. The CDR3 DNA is TGTGCCAGCTCACCCAGCATTCGGCAGGGAACCTTGAATTCACCCCTCCACTTT. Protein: CASSPSIRQGTLNSPLHF. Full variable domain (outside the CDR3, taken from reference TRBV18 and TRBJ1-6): NAGVMQNPRHLVRRRGQEARLRCSPMKGHSHVYWYRQLPEEGLKFMVYLQKENIIDESGMPKERFSAEFPKEGPSILRIQQVVRGDSAAYFCASSPSIRQGTLNSPLHFGNGTRLTVT.

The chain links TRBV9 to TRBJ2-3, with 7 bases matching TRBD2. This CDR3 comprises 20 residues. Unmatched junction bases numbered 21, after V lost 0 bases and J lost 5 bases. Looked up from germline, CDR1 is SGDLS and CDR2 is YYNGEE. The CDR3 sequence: CASSVATRVAGDLGLDTQYF. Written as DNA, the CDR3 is TGTGCCAGCAGCGTAGCTACGAGGGTTGCGGGAGACCTTGGGTTAGATACGCAGTATTTT.

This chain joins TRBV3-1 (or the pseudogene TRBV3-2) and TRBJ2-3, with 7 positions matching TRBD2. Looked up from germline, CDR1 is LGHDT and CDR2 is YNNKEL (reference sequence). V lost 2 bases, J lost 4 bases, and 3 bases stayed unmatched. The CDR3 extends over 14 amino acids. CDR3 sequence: CASSQLLAADTQYF. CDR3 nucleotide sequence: TGTGCCAGCAGCCAATTGCTAGCGGCAGATACGCAGTATTTT.

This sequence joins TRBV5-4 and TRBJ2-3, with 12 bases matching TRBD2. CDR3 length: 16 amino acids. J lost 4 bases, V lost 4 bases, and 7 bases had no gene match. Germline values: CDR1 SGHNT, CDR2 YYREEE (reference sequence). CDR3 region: CASSHPSGGASDTQYF. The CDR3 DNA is TGTGCCAGCAGCCACCCTAGCGGGGGGGCATCAGATACGCAGTATTTT.

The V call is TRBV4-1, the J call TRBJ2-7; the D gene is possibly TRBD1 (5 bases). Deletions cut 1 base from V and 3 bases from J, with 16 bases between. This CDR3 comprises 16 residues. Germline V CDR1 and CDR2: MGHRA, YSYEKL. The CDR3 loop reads CASSQGGGRRVYEQYF. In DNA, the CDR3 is TGCGCCAGCAGCCAAGGGGGCGGCAGACGAGTCTACGAGCAGTACTTC.

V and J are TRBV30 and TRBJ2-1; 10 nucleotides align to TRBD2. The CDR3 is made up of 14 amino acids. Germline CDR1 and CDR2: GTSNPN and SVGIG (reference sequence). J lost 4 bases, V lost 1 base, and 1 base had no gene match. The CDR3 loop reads CAWSGTSGYNEQFF. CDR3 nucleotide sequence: TGTGCCTGGAGTGGGACTAGCGGATACAATGAGCAGTTCTTC.

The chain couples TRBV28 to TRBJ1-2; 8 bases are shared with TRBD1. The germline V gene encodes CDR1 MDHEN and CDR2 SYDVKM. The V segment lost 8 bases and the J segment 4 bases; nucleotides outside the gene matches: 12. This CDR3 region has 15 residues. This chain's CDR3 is CASFPRQGRIYGYTF. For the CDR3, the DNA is TGTGCCAGCTTTCCAAGACAGGGGAGAATCTATGGCTACACCTTC.

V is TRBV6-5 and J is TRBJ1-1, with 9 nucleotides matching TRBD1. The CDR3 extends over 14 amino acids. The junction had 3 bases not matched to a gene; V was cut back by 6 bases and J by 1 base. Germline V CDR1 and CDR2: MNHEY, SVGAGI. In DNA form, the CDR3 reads TGTGCCAGCAGCCCGGGACAGGGGAACACTGAAGCTTTCTTT. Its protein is CASSPGQGNTEAFF.